This section outlines one T cell receptor (beta chain) sequence together with its context. Its antigen is as yet unknown. The data are from a study of T cell repertoires in cytomegalovirus infection. Study-wide background: An indication of both CMV infection and matching HLA type came from public TCR beta signatures.

The study, taken as a whole, reports: Cumulative frequency of public TCR beta families picked out carriers of CMV plus the relevant HLA. HLA-C-restricted CMV clonotypes gave the most frequent clonotype in two of eight donors.

TCRdb re-derived calls from the reads in MiXCR, one entry per CDR3 protein. The repertoire includes around 240,000 distinct CDR3 sequences, roughly 22% of them detected once, and about 20% sits in the top ten. The sequencing input was CD8+ T cells from PBMCs. The TCR was taken from a human donor in good health (CMV status not recorded). Some clones in this sample may be carry-over from other donors' samples.

The CDR3 is CASSYGTANYGYTF. The CDR3, as DNA: TGTGCCAGCAGCTACGGGACAGCTAACTATGGCTACACCTTC. This rearrangement joins TRBV7-8 to TRBJ1-2; TRBD1 matches 7 bases. Germline V gene lookup returns CDR1 SGHVS and CDR2 FQNEAQ. The CDR3 runs to 14 residues. V dropped 4 bases and J dropped 0; count of bases not matched to a gene: 2.